This record covers a single T cell receptor beta chain. Antigen specificity is unknown. These data come from a study of radiotherapy plus CTLA-4 blockade in lung cancer. Study-level points and caveats: Early clonal dynamics of blood T cells, together with interferon-beta, were reported as the best response predictor.

Sequencing was performed with immunoSEQ multiplex PCR; in TCRdb, only in-frame clones are kept and a portion is missing. The sample holds 65,000 to 85,000 clones, 60% to 80% seen once. Germline CDR1 SGHTS, CDR2 YDEGEE. This CDR3 comprises 15 residues. The V gene lost 0 bases and the J gene lost 6 bases, with 10 bases spanning the gap. The sequencing here drew on peripheral blood, taken from a patient treated with radiotherapy plus ipilimumab. The sequence came from a human donor with non-small cell lung cancer whose response to radiotherapy plus ipilimumab could not be evaluated. Some clones in this sample may be carry-over from other donors' samples. The chain carries TRBV5-8 and TRBJ1-6; D is unclear. The DNA for the CDR3 is TGTGCCAGCAGCTTGGCCGCGGGGTTTAATTCACCCCTCCACTTT. It is translated as CASSLAAGFNSPLHF.